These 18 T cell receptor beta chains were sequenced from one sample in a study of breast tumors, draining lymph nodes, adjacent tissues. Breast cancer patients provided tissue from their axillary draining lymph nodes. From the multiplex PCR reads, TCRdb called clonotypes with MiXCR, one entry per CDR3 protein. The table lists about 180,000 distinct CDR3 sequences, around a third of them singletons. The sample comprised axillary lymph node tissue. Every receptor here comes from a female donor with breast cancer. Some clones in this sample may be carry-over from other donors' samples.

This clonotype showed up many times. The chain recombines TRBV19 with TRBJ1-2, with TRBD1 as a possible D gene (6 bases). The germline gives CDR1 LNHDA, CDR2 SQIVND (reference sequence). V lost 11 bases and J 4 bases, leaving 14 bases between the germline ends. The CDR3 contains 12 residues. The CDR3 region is CAGHQQGYGYTF. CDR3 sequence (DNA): TGTGCCGGACACCAACAGGGCTATGGCTACACCTTC.

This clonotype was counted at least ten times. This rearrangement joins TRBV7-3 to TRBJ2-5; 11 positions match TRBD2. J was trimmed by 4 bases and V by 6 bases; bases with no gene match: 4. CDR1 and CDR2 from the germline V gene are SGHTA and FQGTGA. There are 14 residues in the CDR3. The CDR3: CASSRSGRGETQYF. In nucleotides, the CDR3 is TGTGCCAGCAGTCGTAGCGGGAGGGGAGAGACCCAGTACTTC.

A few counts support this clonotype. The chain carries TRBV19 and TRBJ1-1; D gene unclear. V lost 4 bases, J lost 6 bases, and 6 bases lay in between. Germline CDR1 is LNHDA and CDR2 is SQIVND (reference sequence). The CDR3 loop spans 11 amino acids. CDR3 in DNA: TGTGCCAGTAGTAAGGGAGCTGAAGCTTTCTTT. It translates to CASSKGAEAFF.

CDR3 in amino acids: CASSEPSDRSNTEAFF. DNA of the CDR3: TGTGCCAGCAGTGAACCATCGGACAGGTCGAACACTGAAGCTTTCTTT. The V call is TRBV2, the J call TRBJ1-1; 7 positions match TRBD1. The CDR3 is 16 residues long. Germline lookup yields CDR1 SNHLY and CDR2 FYNNEI. V was clipped by 2 bases and J by 1 base; unmatched bases: 7.

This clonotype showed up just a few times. CDR3 coding DNA: TGCGCCAGCAGTTCAGACAGGGACACTGAAGCTTTCTTT. This sequence encodes CASSSDRDTEAFF. The chain uses TRBV4-1 and TRBJ1-1, with 7 bases aligning to TRBD1. The CDR3 extends over 13 amino acids. V shed 6 bases and J 3 bases; nucleotides not matched to a gene: 4. CDR1 and CDR2 (germline): MGHRA, YSYEKL.

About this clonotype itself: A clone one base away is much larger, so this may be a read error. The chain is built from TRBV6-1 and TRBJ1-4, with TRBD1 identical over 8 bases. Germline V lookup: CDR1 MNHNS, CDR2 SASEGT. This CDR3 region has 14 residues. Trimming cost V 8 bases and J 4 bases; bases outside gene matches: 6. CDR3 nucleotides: TGTGCCAGCCAGGGACAGGATATTAATGAAAAACTGTTTTTT. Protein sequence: CASQGQDINEKLFF.

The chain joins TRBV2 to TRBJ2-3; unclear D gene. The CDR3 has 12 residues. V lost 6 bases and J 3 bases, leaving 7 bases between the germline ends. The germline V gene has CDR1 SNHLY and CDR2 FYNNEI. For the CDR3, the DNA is TGTGCCAGCAGGGCCTTAACAGATACGCAGTATTTT. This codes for CASRALTDTQYF.

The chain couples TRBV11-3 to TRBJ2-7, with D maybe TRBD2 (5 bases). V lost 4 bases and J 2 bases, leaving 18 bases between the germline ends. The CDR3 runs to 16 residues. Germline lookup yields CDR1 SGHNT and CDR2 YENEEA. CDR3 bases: TGTGCCAGCAGCTCACCCATTACAGCGCGGGCCTACGAGCAGTACTTC. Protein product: CASSSPITARAYEQYF.

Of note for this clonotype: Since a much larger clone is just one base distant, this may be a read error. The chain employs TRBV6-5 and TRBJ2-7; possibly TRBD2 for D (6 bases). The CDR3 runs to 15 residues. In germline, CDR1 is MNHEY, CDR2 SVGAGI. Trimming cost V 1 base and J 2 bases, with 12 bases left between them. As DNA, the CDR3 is TGTGCCAGCAGTTACTTGGGACGGGGGACCTACGAGCAGTACTTC. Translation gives CASSYLGRGTYEQYF.

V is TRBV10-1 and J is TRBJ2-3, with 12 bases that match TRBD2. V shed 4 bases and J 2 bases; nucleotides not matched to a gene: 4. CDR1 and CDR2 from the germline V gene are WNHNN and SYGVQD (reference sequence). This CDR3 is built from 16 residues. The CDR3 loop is CASSGTSGGNTDTQYF. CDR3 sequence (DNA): TGCGCCAGCAGTGGAACTAGCGGGGGGAACACAGATACGCAGTATTTT.

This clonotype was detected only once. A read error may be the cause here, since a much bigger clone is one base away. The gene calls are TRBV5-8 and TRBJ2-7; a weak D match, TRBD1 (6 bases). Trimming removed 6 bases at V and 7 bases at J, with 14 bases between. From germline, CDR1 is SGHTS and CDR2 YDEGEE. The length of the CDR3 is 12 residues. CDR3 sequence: CASNWGTGEQYF. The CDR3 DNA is TGTGCCAGCAACTGGGGAACAGGGGAGCAGTACTTC.

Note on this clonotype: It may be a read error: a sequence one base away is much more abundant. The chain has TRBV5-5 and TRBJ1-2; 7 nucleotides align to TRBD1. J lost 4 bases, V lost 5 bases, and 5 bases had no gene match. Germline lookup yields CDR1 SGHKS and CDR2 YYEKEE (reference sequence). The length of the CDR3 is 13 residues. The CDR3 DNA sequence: TGTGCCAGCAGTCGGGGACAGCTCTATGGCTACACCTTC. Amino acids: CASSRGQLYGYTF.

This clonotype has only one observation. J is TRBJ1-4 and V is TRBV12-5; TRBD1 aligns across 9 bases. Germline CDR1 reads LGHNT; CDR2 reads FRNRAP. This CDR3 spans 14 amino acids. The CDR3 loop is CASSKGQGNEKLFF. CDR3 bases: TGTGCCAGCAGTAAGGGACAGGGAAATGAAAAACTGTTTTTT.

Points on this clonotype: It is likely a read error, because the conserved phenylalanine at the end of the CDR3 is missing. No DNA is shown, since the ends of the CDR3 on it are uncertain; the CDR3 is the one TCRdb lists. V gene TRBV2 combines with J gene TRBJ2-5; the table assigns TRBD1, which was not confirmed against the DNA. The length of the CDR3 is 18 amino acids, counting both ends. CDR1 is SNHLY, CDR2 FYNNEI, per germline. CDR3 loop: CASSVQGQGANYGYTFGS.

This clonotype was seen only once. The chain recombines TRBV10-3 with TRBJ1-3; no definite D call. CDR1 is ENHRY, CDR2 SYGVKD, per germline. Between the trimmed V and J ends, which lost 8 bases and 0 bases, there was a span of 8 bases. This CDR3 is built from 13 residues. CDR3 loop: CAIGGSSGNTIYF. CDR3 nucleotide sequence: TGTGCCATCGGCGGGAGCTCTGGAAACACCATATATTTT.

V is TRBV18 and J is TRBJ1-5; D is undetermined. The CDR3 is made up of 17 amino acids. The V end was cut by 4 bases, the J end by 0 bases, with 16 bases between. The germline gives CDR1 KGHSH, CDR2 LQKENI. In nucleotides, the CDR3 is TGTGCCAGCTCACGGTCGGGTGTAGAATATAGCAATCAGCCCCAGCATTTT. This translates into CASSRSGVEYSNQPQHF.

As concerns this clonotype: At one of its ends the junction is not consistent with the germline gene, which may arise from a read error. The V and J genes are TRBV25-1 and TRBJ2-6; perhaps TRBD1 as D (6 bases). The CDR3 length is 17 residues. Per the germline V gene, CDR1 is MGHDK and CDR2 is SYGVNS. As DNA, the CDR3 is TGTGGCAGCATCCCCTTCACAGGGAACTCTGGGGCCAACGTCCTGACTTTC. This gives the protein CGSIPFTGNSGANVLTF. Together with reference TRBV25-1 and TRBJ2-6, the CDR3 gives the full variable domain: EADIYQTPRYLVIGTGKKITLECSQTMGHDKMYWYQQDPGMELHLIHYSYGVNSTEKGDLSSESTVSRIRTEHFPLTLESARPSHTSQYLCGSIPFTGNSGANVLTFGAGSRLTVL.

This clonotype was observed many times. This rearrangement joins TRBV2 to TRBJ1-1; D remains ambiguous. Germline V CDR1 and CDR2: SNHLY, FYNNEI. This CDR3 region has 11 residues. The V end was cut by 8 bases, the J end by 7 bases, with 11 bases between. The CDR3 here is CASPGRGEAFF. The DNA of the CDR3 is TGTGCCAGCCCTGGACGGGGTGAAGCTTTCTTT.